These T cell receptor beta chains were read from a single sample in a study of cytomegalovirus exposure and HLA in healthy donors. Generated by immunoSEQ multiplex PCR, the TCRdb table keeps only in-frame clones and is missing some. This sample carries about 130,000 clones, around 83% of them seen once, and the ten largest clones take around 0.92%. The material sequenced was PBMCs. All receptors derive from a human donor in good health. Both conserved end residues are part of each CDR3. The D gene is left open where the match is weak. The size entry is marked missing in some rows and otherwise reads once, few, many or a size class.

abundance: .
v_gene: TRBV29-1
j_gene: TRBJ1-3
d_gene: TRBD1
CDR3nt: TGCAGCGTTGGGGGACAGGGTACCGGAAACACCATATATTTT
CDR3aa: CSVGGQGTGNTIYF

abundance: once
v_gene: TRBV15
j_gene: TRBJ2-1
d_gene: TRBD2
CDR3nt: TGTGCCACCAGCAGCAGACTAGCTTCCCACAATGAGCAGTTCTTC
CDR3aa: CATSSRLASHNEQFF

abundance: .
v_gene: TRBV13
j_gene: TRBJ2-5
d_gene: .
CDR3nt: TGTGCCAGCAGCCCCAGGATGTCAGGCCCTGAGACCCAGTACTTC
CDR3aa: CASSPRMSGPETQYF

abundance: few
v_gene: TRBV6-1
j_gene: TRBJ2-7
d_gene: TRBD1
CDR3nt: TGTGCCAGCATCCGGGACAGGGGAAAGGTCGAGCAGTACTTC
CDR3aa: CASIRDRGKVEQYF

abundance: once
v_gene: TRBV7-9
j_gene: TRBJ2-7
d_gene: .
CDR3nt: TGTGCCAGCAGCTTCCCAGGGAGACAGGTCTACGAGCAGTACTTC
CDR3aa: CASSFPGRQVYEQYF

abundance: .
v_gene: TRBV5-4
j_gene: TRBJ1-3
d_gene: .
CDR3nt: TGTGCCAGCAGCTTGGACAGCTCCTTCTCTGGAAACACCATATATTTT
CDR3aa: CASSLDSSFSGNTIYF

abundance: .
v_gene: TRBV18
j_gene: TRBJ2-7
d_gene: .
CDR3nt: TGTGCCAGCTCACTTACGGGGGGCCGGGCCGAGCAGTACTTC
CDR3aa: CASSLTGGRAEQYF

abundance: .
v_gene: TRBV27
j_gene: TRBJ2-2
d_gene: TRBD2
CDR3nt: TGTGCCAGCAGTCAACGGGGGGGCAGCACCGGGGAGCTGTTTTTT
CDR3aa: CASSQRGGSTGELFF

abundance: .
v_gene: TRBV7-9
j_gene: TRBJ1-2
d_gene: .
CDR3nt: TGTGCCAGCAGCTCCCCGCGGAAAGGAGATCATGGCTACACCTTC
CDR3aa: CASSSPRKGDHGYTF

abundance: .
v_gene: TRBV11-2
j_gene: TRBJ2-5
d_gene: .
CDR3nt: TGTGCCAGCAGCTTAATCCAGGGCGTAGAGACCCAGTACTTC
CDR3aa: CASSLIQGVETQYF

abundance: .
v_gene: TRBV27
j_gene: TRBJ2-7
d_gene: TRBD2
CDR3nt: TGTGCCAGCAGGCTACTAGCGGGGGCCTACGAGCAGTACTTC
CDR3aa: CASRLLAGAYEQYF

abundance: few
v_gene: TRBV5-6
j_gene: TRBJ1-2
d_gene: .
CDR3nt: TGTGCCAGCAGCTTGGTGGGGCTGGAGGGCTACACCTTC
CDR3aa: CASSLVGLEGYTF

abundance: .
v_gene: TRBV6-4
j_gene: TRBJ2-2
d_gene: .
CDR3nt: TGTGCCAGCAGTGATTCGGGACAGAACACCGGGGAGCTGTTTTTT
CDR3aa: CASSDSGQNTGELFF

abundance: few
v_gene: TRBV6-5
j_gene: TRBJ1-1
d_gene: TRBD1
CDR3nt: TGTGCCAGCGGTCCAACAGGGGGCACTGAAGCTTTCTTT
CDR3aa: CASGPTGGTEAFF

abundance: .
v_gene: TRBV10-1
j_gene: TRBJ2-1
d_gene: .
CDR3nt: TGCGCCAGCAGTGAGTGGACAGAAAATGAGCAGTTCTTC
CDR3aa: CASSEWTENEQFF

abundance: .
v_gene: TRBV27
j_gene: TRBJ2-7
d_gene: .
CDR3nt: TGTGCCAGCAGTCTTGAGGGGGGACAGACCTACGAGCAGTACTTC
CDR3aa: CASSLEGGQTYEQYF

abundance: .
v_gene: TRBV27
j_gene: TRBJ1-2
d_gene: TRBD1
CDR3nt: TGTGCCAGCAGTTTTTCCGGGACAGGGTTTTACTATGGCTACACCTTC
CDR3aa: CASSFSGTGFYYGYTF

abundance: .
v_gene: TRBV6-4
j_gene: TRBJ1-1
d_gene: TRBD1
CDR3nt: TGTGCCAGCAGTGTAACAGGGGGCGGTTGGACTGAAGCTTTCTTT
CDR3aa: CASSVTGGGWTEAFF